The table lists the clone carrying this TCR beta chain with a count of one. The CDR3 runs to 12 residues. The V segment lost 6 bases and the J segment 7 bases; nucleotides outside the gene matches: 2. The germline V gene has CDR1 MNHNY and CDR2 SVGAGI (reference sequence). Sequencing was performed with immunoSEQ multiplex PCR; in TCRdb, only in-frame clones are kept and a portion is missing. The sample yields about 120,000 clones, over 90% seen once. The sample comes from a study of control samples from healthy donors and cancer patients. This clonotype was sampled from a man aged 25-45 years in good health. Sequenced sample: blood. The V call is TRBV6-6, the J call TRBJ1-3, with 8 nucleotides matching TRBD1. The DNA for the CDR3 is TGTGCCAGCAGGAGACAGGGGAACACCATATATTTT. Its translation is CASRRQGNTIYF.